One T cell receptor (beta chain) is described in this entry. Its cognate antigen is unknown. The sample comes from a study of CD8 T cells in ankylosing spondylitis. Study-level findings and limits: Peripheral blood samples showed relatively rare disease-linked clones, and these clones were CD8+. Characteristic, it appeared, of ankylosing spondylitis blood was a TCR beta motif of several highly homologous variants. Some motif variants had been reported before (in reactive arthritis synovial fluid and blood).

With molecular barcodes, quantitative 5'-RACE was used to make the TCR beta libraries. From the 5' RACE reads, TCRdb called clonotypes with MiXCR, one entry per CDR3 protein. The repertoire holds around 340,000 distinct CDR3 sequences, with 20% to 25% as singletons. The receptor's source is a male donor with ankylosing spondylitis or in good health (not recorded which). Sequencing was performed on blood, either unsorted or a sorted T cell fraction (not recorded which).

The CDR3: CASSGRDRESPETQYF. The CDR3 DNA follows: TGTGCCAGCAGCGGAAGGGACAGGGAGTCCCCAGAGACCCAGTACTTC. The chain couples TRBV7-9 to TRBJ2-5; TRBD1 agrees at 9 bases. CDR1 is SEHNR and CDR2 is FQNEAQ in the germline V gene (reference sequence). With V trimmed by 5 bases and J by 4 bases, 11 bases remained unmatched. This CDR3 is built from 16 residues.